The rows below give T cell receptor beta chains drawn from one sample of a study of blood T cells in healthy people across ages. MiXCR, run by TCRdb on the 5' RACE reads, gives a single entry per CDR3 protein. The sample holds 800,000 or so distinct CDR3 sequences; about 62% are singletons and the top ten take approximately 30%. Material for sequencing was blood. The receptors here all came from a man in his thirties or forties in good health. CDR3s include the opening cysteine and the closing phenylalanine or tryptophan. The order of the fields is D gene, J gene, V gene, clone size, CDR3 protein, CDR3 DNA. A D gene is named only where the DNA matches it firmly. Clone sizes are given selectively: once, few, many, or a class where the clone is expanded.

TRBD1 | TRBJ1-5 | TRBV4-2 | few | CASSHTGVNDQPQHF | TGTGCCAGCAGCCATACAGGGGTAAATGATCAGCCCCAGCATTTT
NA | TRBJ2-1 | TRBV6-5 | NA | CASSYGRKSSYNEQFF | TGTGCCAGCAGTTACGGTCGGAAAAGCTCCTACAATGAGCAGTTCTTC
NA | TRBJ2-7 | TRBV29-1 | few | CSVFPPGSYEQYF | TGCAGCGTCTTCCCCCCAGGCTCCTACGAGCAGTACTTC
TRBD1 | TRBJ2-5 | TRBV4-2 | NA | CASSLGRGLMKTQYF | TGTGCCAGCAGCTTAGGCAGGGGGCTAATGAAGACCCAGTACTTC
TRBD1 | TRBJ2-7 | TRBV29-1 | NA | CSGGSGGYEQYF | TGCAGCGGGGGATCAGGGGGTTACGAGCAGTACTTC
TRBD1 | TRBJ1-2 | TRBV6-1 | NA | CASIRTGRRGYTF | TGTGCCAGCATACGGACAGGGCGGCGGGGCTACACCTTC
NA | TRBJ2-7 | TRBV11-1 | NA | CASSQELAGPTYEQYF | TGTGCCAGCAGCCAGGAGCTGGCGGGACCCACCTACGAGCAGTACTTC
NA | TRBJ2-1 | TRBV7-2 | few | CASSLLARRGTYNEQFF | TGTGCCAGCAGCTTATTGGCCCGCAGGGGCACCTACAATGAGCAGTTCTTC
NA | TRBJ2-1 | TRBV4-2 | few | CASSQPGGAREQFF | TGTGCCAGCAGCCAACCTGGGGGGGCAAGGGAGCAGTTCTTC
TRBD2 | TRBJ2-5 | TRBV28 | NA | CASSVRLAGDQETQYF | TGTGCCAGCAGTGTCCGACTAGCGGGGGACCAAGAGACCCAGTACTTC
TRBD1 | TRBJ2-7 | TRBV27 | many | CASSSLTGGSYEQYF | TGTGCCAGCAGTTCTCTGACAGGGGGCTCCTACGAGCAGTACTTC
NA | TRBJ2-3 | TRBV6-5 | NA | CASSYAGGALDTQYF | TGTGCCAGCAGTTACGCAGGGGGGGCCCTTGATACGCAGTATTTT
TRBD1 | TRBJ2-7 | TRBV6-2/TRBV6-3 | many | CASSPTGVYEQYF | TGTGCCAGCAGCCCTACAGGGGTCTACGAGCAGTACTTC
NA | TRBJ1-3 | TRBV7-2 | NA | CASSSGSSGNTIYF | TGTGCCAGCAGCTCCGGGAGCTCTGGAAACACCATATATTTT
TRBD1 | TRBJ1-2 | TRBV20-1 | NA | CSASRDRNYGYTF | TGCAGTGCTAGCCGGGACAGGAACTATGGCTACACCTTC
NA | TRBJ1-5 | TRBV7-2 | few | CASSLLPPNQPQHF | TGTGCCAGCAGCTTACTCCCTCCGAATCAGCCCCAGCATTTT
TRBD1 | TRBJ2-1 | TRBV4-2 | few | CASSQVSSGTKQGRLVNEQFF | TGTGCCAGCAGCCAAGTTAGTTCGGGCACTAAACAGGGGCGGTTAGTAAATGAGCAGTTCTTC
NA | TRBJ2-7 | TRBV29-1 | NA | CSVEDGDGPYEQYF | TGCAGCGTTGAAGATGGGGACGGACCCTACGAGCAGTACTTC
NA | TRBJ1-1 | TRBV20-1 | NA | CSAWRGEMNTEAFF | TGCAGTGCTTGGCGGGGGGAGATGAACACTGAAGCTTTCTTT
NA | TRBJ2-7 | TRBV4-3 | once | CASSQGQAQTTYEQYF | TGCGCCAGCAGCCAAGGACAGGCTCAAACAACCTACGAGCAGTACTTC
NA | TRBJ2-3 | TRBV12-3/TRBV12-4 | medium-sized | CASSLTGRLTTDTQYF | TGTGCCAGCAGTTTAACGGGACGCCTCACCACAGATACGCAGTATTTT
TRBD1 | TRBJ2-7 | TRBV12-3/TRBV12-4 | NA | CASSAGQGLNEQYF | TGTGCCAGCAGCGCGGGACAGGGACTCAACGAGCAGTACTTC
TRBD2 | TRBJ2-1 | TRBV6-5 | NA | CASSDLAGGRHEQFF | TGTGCCAGCAGCGACCTAGCGGGGGGGAGACATGAGCAGTTCTTC
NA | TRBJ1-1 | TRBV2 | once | CASSEIGGKGTEAFF | TGTGCCAGCAGTGAGATAGGGGGAAAGGGAACTGAAGCTTTCTTT
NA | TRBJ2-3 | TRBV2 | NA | CASSPQGPFTDTQYF | TGTGCCAGCAGCCCCCAGGGACCGTTCACAGATACGCAGTATTTT
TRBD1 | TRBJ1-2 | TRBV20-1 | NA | CSPRDRGHGYTF | TGCAGTCCGAGAGACAGGGGGCACGGCTACACCTTC
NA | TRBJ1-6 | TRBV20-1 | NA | CSARDSPRAPLHF | TGCAGTGCTAGAGATTCCCCGAGGGCACCCCTCCACTTT
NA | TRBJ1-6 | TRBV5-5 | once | CASTWGRGAASPLHF | TGTGCCAGCACCTGGGGACGTGGGGCGGCTTCACCCCTCCACTTT
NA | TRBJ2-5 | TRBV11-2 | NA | CASSPRGSSFYQETQYF | TGTGCCAGCAGCCCAAGGGGGTCTTCCTTTTACCAAGAGACCCAGTACTTC
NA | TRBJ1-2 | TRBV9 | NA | CASSVASEGLMGGYTF | TGTGCCAGCAGCGTAGCGTCAGAGGGGCTTATGGGGGGCTACACCTTC